The 26 T cell receptor beta chains given below trace back to one sample, sequenced in a study of T cell repertoires in cytomegalovirus infection. MiXCR was run by TCRdb on the reads, yielding one entry per CDR3 protein. The table has about 230,000 distinct CDR3 sequences, 22% seen once. The source material was CD8+ T cells from PBMCs. These TCRs come from a human donor in good health (CMV status not recorded). Some clones in this sample may be carry-over from other donors' samples.

This clonotype has a count of ten or more. The V and J genes are TRBV12-3 or TRBV12-4 and TRBJ2-5; 8 bases line up with TRBD2. V was clipped by 1 base and J by 7 bases; unmatched bases: 2. This CDR3 has 13 amino acids. The CDR3 reads CASSLGSGGTQYF. The CDR3 nucleotides read TGTGCCAGCAGTTTAGGCAGCGGGGGGACCCAGTACTTC.

This clonotype was picked up many times. The CDR3 DNA follows: TGTGCCAGCAGCCCAGGGACAGTGAGCTCCTACGAGCAGTACTTC. Protein product: CASSPGTVSSYEQYF. The chain employs TRBV28 and TRBJ2-7; 7 nucleotides align to TRBD1. Looked up from germline, CDR1 is MDHEN and CDR2 is SYDVKM. This CDR3 contains 15 residues. The J segment lost 0 bases and the V segment lost 6 bases, leaving 8 bases of the junction unmatched. Full variable domain (missing parts from reference TRBV28 and TRBJ2-7): DVKVTQSSRYLVKRTGEKVFLECVQDMDHENMFWYRQDPGLGLRLIYFSYDVKMKEKGDIPEGYSVSREKKERFSLILESASTNQTSMYLCASSPGTVSSYEQYFGPGTRLTVT.

This clonotype was detected only once. The rearrangement links TRBV2 to TRBJ1-1; D unclear. CDR3 length equals 14 residues. Deletions cut 4 bases from V and 0 bases from J, with 9 bases between. Per the germline V gene, CDR1 is SNHLY and CDR2 is FYNNEI. The CDR3 region is CASSAEGLNTEAFF. In DNA, the CDR3 is TGTGCCAGCAGTGCCGAGGGTTTGAACACTGAAGCTTTCTTT.

This clonotype was detected only a few times. This chain links TRBV7-9 with TRBJ2-7; D gene ambiguous. This CDR3 is built from 13 residues. The germline gives CDR1 SEHNR, CDR2 FQNEAQ (reference sequence). Trimming pared 2 bases from V and 0 bases from J, leaving 5 bases between. The CDR3 coding sequence is TGTGCCAGCAGCTTATTGGCCTCCTACGAGCAGTACTTC. This gives the protein CASSLLASYEQYF. The full variable domain, in which reference TRBV7-9 and TRBJ2-7 provide the parts outside the CDR3, is DTGVSQNPRHKITKRGQNVTFRCDPISEHNRLYWYRQTLGQGPEFLTYFQNEAQLEKSRLLSDRFSAERPKGSFSTLEIQRTEQGDSAMYLCASSLLASYEQYFGPGTRLTVT.

This clonotype occurred a few times. The chain links TRBV20-1 to TRBJ1-4; the D gene is possibly TRBD1 (6 bases). This CDR3 region has 18 residues. The germline gives CDR1 DFQATT, CDR2 SNEGSKA (reference sequence). The V and J ends lost 4 bases and 4 bases respectively, with 25 bases between them. CDR3 coding DNA: TGCAGTGCTATGGGGGTGGGGTCCGGGACACTAGTTAATGAAAAACTGTTTTTT. Protein sequence: CSAMGVGSGTLVNEKLFF.

This clonotype was seen a handful of times. The J gene is TRBJ2-7, the V gene TRBV6-6; D unresolved. Germline loops: CDR1 MNHNY, CDR2 SVGAGI (reference sequence). The CDR3 covers 15 residues. V was clipped by 2 bases and J by 0 bases, with 11 bases between them. The DNA of the CDR3 is TGTGCCAGCAGTTACAGGACGGTGAGCTCCTACGAGCAGTACTTC. Its translation: CASSYRTVSSYEQYF.

This clonotype has a handful of counts. The rearrangement links TRBV14 to TRBJ2-4; D is uncertain. The V end lost 0 bases, the J end lost 7 bases, and 7 bases lay between the germline ends. The length of the CDR3 is 13 residues. The germline V gene encodes CDR1 SGHDN and CDR2 FVKESK. CDR3 in DNA: TGTGCCAGCAGCCAAGAGCGGTTGAACATTCAGTACTTC. The encoded protein is CASSQERLNIQYF.

The chain carries TRBV12-3 or TRBV12-4 and TRBJ1-2; weak D call: TRBD1 (5 bases). This CDR3 has 14 residues. V shed 5 bases and J shed 4 bases, with 14 bases lying between them. This CDR3 is CASSPFEGPYGYTF. The CDR3 coding sequence is TGTGCCAGCAGTCCCTTCGAGGGGCCCTATGGCTACACCTTC.

This clonotype was counted many times. The rearrangement joins TRBV28 to TRBJ1-5; 7 bases align to TRBD1. The CDR3 runs to 15 residues. J gave up 1 base and V 7 bases, and 7 bases lay outside the gene matches. CDR1 and CDR2 from the germline V gene are MDHEN and SYDVKM. DNA of the CDR3: TGTGCCAGCACCAGACAGGGAGTCAGCAATCAGCCCCAGCATTTT. Amino acid sequence: CASTRQGVSNQPQHF.

This chain links TRBV4-1 with TRBJ2-1; TRBD2 might be the D (6 bases). The CDR3 length is 16 residues. In germline, CDR1 is MGHRA, CDR2 YSYEKL. Trimming took off 1 base at V and 4 bases at J, with 14 bases between the two ends. DNA for the CDR3: TGCGCCAGCAGCCAAGCTAACCTCGGGGGATACAATGAGCAGTTCTTC. Residues: CASSQANLGGYNEQFF.

The V and J genes are TRBV28 and TRBJ2-3; D may be TRBD1 (6 bases). Germline V gene data show CDR1 as MDHEN and CDR2 as SYDVKM. Trimming removed 3 bases at V and 6 bases at J, with 16 bases between. The CDR3 length is 15 residues. The CDR3 DNA reads TGTGCCAGCAGTTTGGGGAACAGGGCGAGGGATACGCAGTATTTT. Translated: CASSLGNRARDTQYF.

This clonotype was counted only a few times. The rearrangement links TRBV19 to TRBJ1-2, with TRBD1 matching over 8 bases. Germline-derived CDR1 and CDR2 are LNHDA and SQIVND (reference sequence). The CDR3 covers 14 residues. With V trimmed by 7 bases and J by 4 bases, 8 bases remained unmatched. The CDR3 loop reads CASTLTGAGYGYTF. In DNA, the CDR3 is TGTGCCAGTACCCTGACAGGGGCTGGCTATGGCTACACCTTC.

Sample share makes this clonotype large (0.1 to 1%). The chain combines TRBV7-2 with TRBJ1-1; D might be TRBD1 (5 bases). V gave up 1 base and J gave up 0 bases, with 9 bases separating them. This CDR3 has 15 amino acids. The germline gives CDR1 SGHTA, CDR2 FQGNSA. CDR3 sequence (DNA): TGTGCCAGCAGCTTAGTTGGGGGTCTGAACACTGAAGCTTTCTTT. The encoded protein is CASSLVGGLNTEAFF.

This clonotype was picked up many times. The chain joins TRBV11-1 to TRBJ2-2; 10 nucleotides agree with TRBD1. The CDR3 is made up of 15 amino acids. Germline assignment: CDR1 SGHAT and CDR2 FQDESV (reference sequence). With 6 bases clipped from V and 7 bases from J, the junction kept 8 bases outside the gene matches. CDR3 in amino acids: CASSSDRGHGGELFF. In DNA, the CDR3 is TGTGCCAGCAGTAGCGACAGGGGGCACGGCGGGGAGCTGTTTTTT.

V and J are TRBV29-1 and TRBJ1-2; TRBD1 matches 8 bases. The CDR3 contains 13 residues. V lost 6 bases to trimming and J lost 2 bases; unmatched junction nucleotides: 5. Germline CDR1 is SQVTM and CDR2 is ANQGSEA. The CDR3 region is CSVDRGGNYGYTF. The CDR3 DNA reads as TGCAGCGTCGACAGGGGCGGAAACTATGGCTACACCTTC.

There are many counts of this clonotype. The CDR3 sequence: CASSPSGALTPYEQYF. The CDR3 nucleotides read TGTGCCAGCAGTCCCTCAGGGGCACTCACCCCCTACGAGCAGTACTTC. The V call is TRBV6-1, the J call TRBJ2-7; D is possibly TRBD1 (6 bases). The germline V gene encodes CDR1 MNHNS and CDR2 SASEGT. The CDR3 extends over 16 amino acids. Trimming removed 5 bases at V and 2 bases at J, with 19 bases between.

This clonotype was counted between two and nine times. This chain uses TRBV5-4 with TRBJ1-4; D is unclear. V was clipped by 4 bases and J by 7 bases, with 20 bases between them. Germline CDR1 is SGHNT and CDR2 is YYREEE (reference sequence). CDR3 length: 16 amino acids. The CDR3 here is CASSPGEPRKGEKLFF. The CDR3 DNA is TGTGCCAGCAGCCCCGGTGAACCTCGAAAGGGTGAAAAACTGTTTTTT.

On this clonotype itself: This could be a read error, since a much larger clone is one nucleotide away. This rearrangement joins TRBV7-9 to TRBJ2-2; D tentatively fits TRBD1 or TRBD2 (5 bases each). Germline V gene data show CDR1 as SEHNR and CDR2 as FQNEAQ (reference sequence). There are 13 residues in the CDR3. The CDR3 loop is CASSLGGIGVLFF. DNA for the CDR3: TGTGCCAGCAGCTTAGGGGGGATCGGGGTGCTGTTTTTT.

The chain carries TRBV4-2 and TRBJ2-7, with a possible D match to TRBD1 (5 bases). With 4 bases removed from V and 5 bases from J, the gap between germline ends came to 18 bases. The CDR3 is 15 amino acids. Germline CDR1 reads LGHNA; CDR2 reads YNFKEQ. In DNA form, the CDR3 reads TGTGCCAGCAGCCCGCGGCGAAGGGGTCGCGACGAGCAGTACTTC. Its translation: CASSPRRRGRDEQYF.

V is TRBV9 and J is TRBJ2-1; TRBD2 is a possible D gene (7 bases). V lost 0 bases to trimming and J lost 2 bases, with 12 bases between them. Looked up from germline, CDR1 is SGDLS and CDR2 is YYNGEE. This CDR3 is 16 amino acids long. The CDR3 nucleotides read TGTGCCAGCAGCGTAGCGGGGGCGGGGGCCTACAATGAGCAGTTCTTC. It is translated as CASSVAGAGAYNEQFF. Combining the CDR3 with reference TRBV9 and TRBJ2-1 gives the whole variable domain DSGVTQTPKHLITATGQRVTLRCSPRSGDLSVYWYQQSLDQGLQFLIQYYNGEERAKGNILERFSAQQFPDLHSELNLSSLELGDSALYFCASSVAGAGAYNEQFFGPGTRLTVL.

With regard to this clonotype: This sequence may be a read error, since a much larger clone differs from it by one base. The chain carries TRBV7-9 and TRBJ1-3, with unresolved D. The CDR3 loop spans 15 amino acids. Germline V gene sequence: CDR1 SEHNR, CDR2 FQNEAQ (reference sequence). The DNA for the CDR3 is TGTGCCAGCAGCTTACAGGTGATCTCTGGAAACACCTTATATTTT. It specifies CASSLQVISGNTLYF.

V is TRBV2 and J is TRBJ2-3; D gene uncertain. The CDR3 is 15 residues long. Trimming removed 2 bases at V and 2 bases at J, with 11 bases between. Germline lookup yields CDR1 SNHLY and CDR2 FYNNEI. This CDR3 is CASSESRLYTDTQYF. The DNA of the CDR3 is TGTGCCAGCAGTGAAAGTCGGCTCTACACAGATACGCAGTATTTT.

V usage is TRBV4-2 and J usage is TRBJ1-1; unclear D gene. V was pared by 0 bases and J by 0 bases, with 5 bases between. Per the germline V gene, CDR1 is LGHNA and CDR2 is YNFKEQ. The CDR3 length is 14 residues. The CDR3 DNA reads as TGTGCCAGCAGCCAAGAGGCAGTGAACACTGAAGCTTTCTTT. Protein product: CASSQEAVNTEAFF.

This clonotype was seen only a few times. The rearrangement uses TRBV12-3 or TRBV12-4 and TRBJ2-3; D is undetermined. V lost 7 bases, J lost 5 bases, and 10 bases lay in between. The CDR3 has 12 amino acids. The CDR3 region is CASTVSVDTQYF. CDR3 nucleotide sequence: TGTGCCAGCACCGTCTCGGTAGATACGCAGTATTTT.

The V call is TRBV5-5, the J call TRBJ2-1, with D uncertain. There are 12 residues in the CDR3. Germline CDR1 and CDR2: SGHKS and YYEKEE (reference sequence). Deletions cut 2 bases from V and 6 bases from J, with 6 bases between. The CDR3 sequence is CASSFTGNEQFF. For the CDR3, the DNA is TGTGCCAGCAGCTTCACCGGCAATGAGCAGTTCTTC.

The genes are TRBV20-1 and TRBJ1-2, with 7 bases identical to TRBD1. Germline V CDR1 and CDR2: DFQATT, SNEGSKA (reference sequence). The CDR3 sequence is 13 residues long. Trimming took 7 bases from V and 4 from J; bases not matched to a gene: 9. CDR3 protein: CSVTPGTAYGYTF. Written as DNA, the CDR3 is TGCAGTGTCACGCCCGGGACAGCCTATGGCTACACCTTC.